What follows is one T cell receptor (beta chain) and its context. Generated by immunoSEQ multiplex PCR, the TCRdb table keeps only in-frame clones and is missing some. The profile shows around 260,000 clones, 80% to 95% of them singletons. This record belongs to a study of blood T cell repertoires in COVID-19. The CDR3 has 14 amino acids. This receptor was taken from a woman in her 30s who had recovered from COVID-19. Sequenced material: PBMCs or T cells enriched from blood (not recorded which). This chain links TRBV21-1 with TRBJ1-2; the table's TRBD1 call for D was not verified on the DNA. TRBV21-1 represents a pseudogene. This CDR3 reads CASPSGDRFRGYTF. CDR3 nucleotides: TGTGCCAGCCCTTCGGGGGACAGGTTCCGAGGCTACACCTTC.